What follows describes a single T cell receptor (beta chain). This specimen comes from a study of blood T cell repertoires in COVID-19. Profiling relied on immunoSEQ multiplex PCR, and the TCRdb table lists in-frame clones only, not all of them. The sample consists of about 170,000 clones, 89% of them appearing once. Participants were placed into cohorts based on the clinical history they reported. V lost 6 bases and J lost 4; bases outside the gene matches: 6. Germline loops: CDR1 SGHNT, CDR2 YYREEE (reference sequence). The CDR3 extends over 14 amino acids. The material sequenced was PBMCs or T cells enriched from blood (not recorded which). This receptor was identified in a woman aged 18-29 years who had recovered from COVID-19. The genes are TRBV5-4 and TRBJ2-5; TRBD1 matches 10 bases. The CDR3 loop is CASNRQGAGETQYF. The CDR3 DNA is TGTGCCAGCAACCGACAGGGGGCTGGAGAGACCCAGTACTTC.